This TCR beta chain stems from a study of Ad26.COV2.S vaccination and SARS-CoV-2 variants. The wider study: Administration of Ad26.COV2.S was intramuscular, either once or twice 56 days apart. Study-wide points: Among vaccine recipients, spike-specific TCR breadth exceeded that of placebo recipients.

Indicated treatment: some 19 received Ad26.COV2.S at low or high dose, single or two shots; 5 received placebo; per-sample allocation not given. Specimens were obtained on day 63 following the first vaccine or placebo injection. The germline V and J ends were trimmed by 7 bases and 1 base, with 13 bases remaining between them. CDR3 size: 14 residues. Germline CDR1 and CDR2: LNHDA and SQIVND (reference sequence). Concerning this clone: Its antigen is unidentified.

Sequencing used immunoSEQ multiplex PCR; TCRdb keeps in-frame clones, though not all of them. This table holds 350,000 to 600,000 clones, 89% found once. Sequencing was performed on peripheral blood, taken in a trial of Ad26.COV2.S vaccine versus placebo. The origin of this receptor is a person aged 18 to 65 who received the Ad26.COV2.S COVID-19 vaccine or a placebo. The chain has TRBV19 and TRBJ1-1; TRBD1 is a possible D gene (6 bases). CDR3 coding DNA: TGTGCCAGTAATAACAGGGCTAAGAACACTGAAGCTTTCTTT. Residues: CASNNRAKNTEAFF.